This T cell receptor beta chain was recovered during a study of graft-versus-host responses after intestinal transplantation. Study in general: Recipients received multivisceral, liver-intestinal, or isolated intestinal transplants. Overall study results and limits: Analysis identified GvH clones in recipient marrow, with some appearing first in ileum or blood. Peak GvH clone levels in circulation were associated with early post-transplant HvG declines.

In the case of this clone: The antigen is not known.

TCRdb keeps only in-frame clones here, not all; method: immunoSEQ multiplex PCR. This repertoire shows just under 90,000 clones, around 83% found once; its top ten account for about 18%. The TCR was taken from a human donor who received an intestinal transplant. The material sequenced was unstimulated CD8+ T cells sorted from spleen or lymph node cells, taken before intestinal transplant.

CDR3 protein: CASTLWASGTEQYF. CDR3 bases: TGTGCCAGCACCCTGTGGGCTAGCGGGACCGAGCAGTACTTC. J is TRBJ2-7 and V is TRBV5-5; 9 nucleotides align to TRBD2. J lost 6 bases, V lost 6 bases, and 10 bases had no gene match. The CDR3 spans 14 residues. Per the germline V gene, CDR1 is SGHKS and CDR2 is YYEKEE (reference sequence).